One TCR beta chain is described in this entry. Its antigen is currently unknown. The data were taken from a study of T cells in narcolepsy. On the study more broadly: Patients with NT1 or NT2 and healthy control donors were enrolled. Findings and limits, study-wide: Autoreactive clone sequences were missing from some blood memory CD4+ repertoires. Healthy controls reportedly lacked the autoreactive clonotypes serially found in patients' blood. Same-patient CSF and blood CD4+ T cell clonotypes included HCRT-specific and TRIB2-specific autoreactive ones.

From germline, CDR1 is MNHNY and CDR2 SVGAGI (reference sequence). V was shortened by 0 bases and J by 12 bases, with 8 bases between the two germline ends. The CDR3 length is 12 residues. Sequenced by immunoSEQ multiplex PCR; TCRdb stores in-frame clones only, minus some. The sample lists 25,000 to 35,000 clones, roughly nine tenths occurring once. This clonotype was sampled from a human donor with narcolepsy. The chain is built from TRBV6-6 and TRBJ1-4; perhaps TRBD1 as D (5 bases). Sequenced input: CD45RA- memory CD4+ T cells from PBMCs. CDR3 sequence: CASSYSGGELFF. The CDR3, as DNA: TGTGCCAGCAGTTACTCGGGGGGGGAACTGTTTTTT.